These 4 T cell receptor beta chains were sequenced from one sample in a study of blood T cell repertoires in COVID-19. Repertoires were generated with immunoSEQ multiplex PCR, while TCRdb's copy carries only in-frame clones and drops some. The sample records roughly 170,000 clones, approximately 87% being singletons. Material: peripheral blood. All receptors derive from a man in his sixties or seventies with active or convalescent COVID-19.

The V and J genes are TRBV12-5 and TRBJ2-2; D uncertain. The CDR3 loop spans 16 amino acids. Germline CDR1 reads LGHNT; CDR2 reads FRNRAP. V was pared by 2 bases and J by 4 bases, with 14 bases between. Written as DNA, the CDR3 is TGTGCTAGTGGTTTGAGCCGAGACCGCGGCACCGGGGAGCTGTTTTTT. Its protein is CASGLSRDRGTGELFF.

This rearrangement joins TRBV10-2 to TRBJ2-5; D might be TRBD1 (5 bases). In germline, CDR1 is WSHSY, CDR2 SAAADI. V dropped 3 bases and J dropped 3 bases, with 5 bases sitting between them. The length of the CDR3 is 12 residues. In nucleotides, the CDR3 is TGCGCCAGCAGTGACAGGGAAGAGACCCAGTACTTC. Translation gives CASSDREETQYF.

This chain connects TRBV5-1 to TRBJ2-1; TRBD2 agrees at 13 bases. CDR1 SGHRS and CDR2 YFSETQ come from the germline V gene. The ends lost 4 bases at V and 8 bases at J; junction bases unmatched: 6. CDR3 length: 15 residues. The CDR3, as DNA: TGCGCCAGCAGCCCAACTAGCGGGGGGGGCCATGAGCAGTTCTTC. It codes for CASSPTSGGGHEQFF.

Here the CDR3 reads CASSLVRLAGDSGANVLTF. DNA for the CDR3: TGTGCCAGCAGCTTGGTCCGCCTAGCGGGAGATTCTGGGGCCAACGTCCTGACTTTC. The rearrangement uses TRBV5-5 and TRBJ2-6, with 10 bases matching TRBD2. V lost 0 bases to trimming and J lost 1 base; unmatched junction nucleotides: 7. CDR1 and CDR2 from the germline V gene are SGHKS and YYEKEE (reference sequence). The CDR3 totals 19 residues.